This TCR beta chain was found in a study of T cell responses to AZD1222 COVID-19 vaccine. Broader study findings: Spike-specific TCR breadth and depth rose after two AZD1222 doses. It should be noted that donors were predominantly white British and more often female, and clonal diversity was possibly underestimated.

About this clone itself: The antigen remains undetermined.

The repertoire was sequenced with immunoSEQ multiplex PCR; TCRdb's copy has only in-frame clones and lacks some. The repertoire includes about 120,000 clones, around 84% of them detected once, and 20% to 25% sits in the top ten. The CDR3 runs 14 residues. CDR1 is SGHAT, CDR2 FQNNGV, per germline. Trimming took 3 bases from V and 5 from J; bases not matched to a gene: 6. The receptor comes from an adult in good health. The sample in question was peripheral blood, obtained on day 0 of AZD1222 vaccination. The chain uses TRBV11-2 and TRBJ2-7; 8 nucleotides agree with TRBD1. The CDR3 nucleotides read TGTGCCAGCAGCTTGACAGGGGCATCGGACGAGCAGTACTTC. This gives the protein CASSLTGASDEQYF.